A single sample gave rise to the 18 T cell receptor beta chains below, sequenced in a study of CD8+ T cells in alopecia areata. Specified treatment: oral pan-JAK inhibitor, 5-10 mg twice daily. Extracted RNA was reverse transcribed into cDNA, the sequencing template. Measured with immunoSEQ multiplex PCR; TCRdb has only the in-frame clones, and not every one. The table lists more than 110,000 clones, 82% of them singletons, with 25% in the top ten. This sample comprised CD8+ T cells sorted from blood, obtained at week 4, from a patient treated with tofacitinib. These receptors all stem from a human donor with alopecia areata.

The chain carries TRBV7-2 and TRBJ2-7, with 9 bases aligning to TRBD2. Losses at the gene ends were 7 bases for V and 5 bases for J; bases not matched to a gene: 12. CDR3 length: 15 residues. The germline CDR1 and CDR2 sequences are SGHTA and FQGNSA. CDR3 residues: CASNSAGGYRNEQYF. The CDR3 nucleotides are TGTGCCAGCAACTCCGCGGGGGGGTATAGAAACGAGCAGTACTTC.

The chain couples TRBV6-1 to TRBJ2-3; no definite D call. There are 14 residues in the CDR3. Germline CDR1 MNHNS, CDR2 SASEGT. The germline V and J ends were trimmed by 3 bases and 2 bases, with 9 bases remaining between them. This chain's CDR3 is CASSDGSFTDTQYF. The CDR3 DNA sequence: TGTGCCAGCAGTGATGGCAGTTTCACAGATACGCAGTATTTT.

Comment on this clone: An end of the junction differs from the germline gene, which may be a read error. This chain joins TRBV6-5 and TRBJ2-1; 8 positions agree with TRBD2. The CDR3 covers 13 residues. Germline loops: CDR1 MNHEY, CDR2 SVGAGI. Here the CDR3 reads CASSLRPGLGPVF. Here the CDR3 DNA reads TGTGCCAGCAGTCTCCGACCGGGACTAGGACCGGTCTTC.

This sequence joins TRBV10-2 and TRBJ1-2; D unclear. Trimming took off 2 bases at V and 6 bases at J, with 13 bases between the two ends. The CDR3 totals 14 residues. Germline values: CDR1 WSHSY, CDR2 SAAADI. CDR3: CASSEEVPADGYTF. The CDR3, as DNA: TGCGCCAGCAGTGAGGAAGTCCCAGCGGATGGCTACACCTTC.

The chain is built from TRBV13 and TRBJ1-1; no clear D. There are 14 residues in the CDR3. From germline, CDR1 is PRHDT and CDR2 FYEKMQ (reference sequence). The V and J ends lost 1 base and 5 bases respectively, with 11 bases between them. The CDR3: CASSLVGLRTEAFF. CDR3 DNA: TGTGCCAGCAGCTTAGTAGGGTTGAGGACTGAAGCTTTCTTT.

This clone was found a few times. The chain couples TRBV15 to TRBJ1-5, with D possibly being TRBD1 (5 bases). This CDR3 contains 14 residues. V gave up 1 base and J gave up 6 bases, with 10 bases separating them. Germline CDR1 LNHNV, CDR2 YYDKDF (reference sequence). CDR3 protein: CATSRGFQGQPQHF. CDR3 sequence (DNA): TGTGCCACCAGCAGAGGATTCCAGGGTCAGCCCCAGCATTTT.

This rearrangement joins TRBV27 to TRBJ1-6; no reliable D call. This CDR3 is built from 14 residues. V lost 3 bases and J 7 bases, leaving 10 bases between the germline ends. Germline assignment: CDR1 MNHEY and CDR2 SMNVEV (reference sequence). The CDR3 nucleotides read TGTGCCAGCAGTTTCGGAGGATTGAATTCACCCCTCCACTTT. Translation: CASSFGGLNSPLHF.

V and J are TRBV4-1 and TRBJ2-7; 9 positions agree with TRBD1. Germline V gene lookup returns CDR1 MGHRA and CDR2 YSYEKL. The CDR3 spans 14 residues. Germline trimming cut 0 bases from V and 7 bases from J; bases unmatched to any gene: 4. The DNA for the CDR3 is TGCGCCAGCAGCCAAGAGACAGGGGGGAGAGAGCAGTACTTC. Protein: CASSQETGGREQYF.

The chain is built from TRBV4-1 and TRBJ2-7; 8 bases are shared with TRBD1. The trim removed 3 bases at V and 5 bases at J, leaving 6 bases unmatched. CDR1 MGHRA and CDR2 YSYEKL come from the germline V gene. There are 14 residues in the CDR3. The CDR3 DNA sequence: TGCGCCAGCAGCCAGAGGGCAGGGGGCCACGAGCAGTACTTC. Its translation: CASSQRAGGHEQYF.

This clone was recorded once. Written as DNA, the CDR3 is TGTGCCAGCAGCTCAAACAGGGGAGCCACTGAAGCTTTCTTT. The encoded protein is CASSSNRGATEAFF. The rearrangement uses TRBV7-9 and TRBJ1-1; 7 bases line up with TRBD1. The CDR3 has 14 amino acids. Germline V gives CDR1 SEHNR, CDR2 FQNEAQ (reference sequence). The junction had 6 bases not matched to a gene; V was cut back by 4 bases and J by 4 bases.

This sequence joins TRBV19 and TRBJ2-5; 10 positions match TRBD1. This CDR3 region has 15 residues. Trimming took 7 bases from V and 9 from J; bases not matched to a gene: 14. The V gene's germline CDR1 is LNHDA and CDR2 SQIVND (reference sequence). The CDR3 reads CASTSGTGDRAPQYF. In DNA, the CDR3 is TGTGCCAGTACGTCCGGGACAGGGGACCGTGCCCCCCAGTACTTC.

V is TRBV4-1 and J is TRBJ2-3; D is unresolved. The CDR3 covers 17 residues. From germline, CDR1 is MGHRA and CDR2 YSYEKL. Deletions cut 1 base from V and 0 bases from J, with 14 bases between. The CDR3 spells CASSQVSLLTSTDTQYF. CDR3 sequence (DNA): TGCGCCAGCAGCCAAGTGTCCCTTTTAACTAGCACAGATACGCAGTATTTT.

The V call is TRBV6-5, the J call TRBJ1-5; D is unresolved. Germline-derived CDR1 and CDR2 are MNHEY and SVGAGI. The V end was cut by 0 bases, the J end by 5 bases, with 5 bases between. This CDR3 comprises 13 residues. The CDR3 DNA is TGTGCCAGCAGTTACTCGACCGATCAGCCCCAGCATTTT. Amino acids: CASSYSTDQPQHF.

The gene calls are TRBV7-6 and TRBJ2-5; D is undetermined. Germline lookup yields CDR1 SGHVS and CDR2 FNYEAQ. Trimming took 0 bases from V and 5 from J, leaving 10 bases between them. The CDR3 covers 14 residues. CDR3 bases: TGTGCCAGCAGCTTAGCGACCCCGAGGGAGACCCAGTACTTC. Its protein product is CASSLATPRETQYF.

Points on this clone: Other nucleotide sequences in the sample specify the same CDR3. J is TRBJ2-7 and V is TRBV4-2; TRBD2 matches at 11 bases. The CDR3 runs to 16 residues. Germline V gives CDR1 LGHNA, CDR2 YNFKEQ. With V trimmed by 0 bases and J by 2 bases, 3 bases remained unmatched. The DNA for the CDR3 is TGTGCCAGCAGCCAAGAAACTAGCGGGGGCCCCTACGAGCAGTACTTC. Protein product: CASSQETSGGPYEQYF.

This clone was detected once. J is TRBJ2-3 and V is TRBV29-1; D is possibly TRBD1 (6 bases). The CDR3 is made up of 15 amino acids. Looked up from germline, CDR1 is SQVTM and CDR2 is ANQGSEA. Trimming took off 8 bases at V and 8 bases at J, with 26 bases between the two ends. CDR3 bases: TGCAGCTCCTATAGAGGGGGACCCTATTCCCTTACGCAGTATTTT. Translating gives CSSYRGGPYSLTQYF.

As to this clone: Other DNA sequences in this specimen translate into the identical CDR3. The chain combines TRBV11-2 with TRBJ1-1; 7 nucleotides agree with TRBD1. Losses at the gene ends were 5 bases for V and 0 bases for J; bases not matched to a gene: 6. Germline assignment: CDR1 SGHAT and CDR2 FQNNGV. CDR3 size: 15 residues. CDR3 in DNA: TGTGCCAGCAGCCCTCGACAGGGATTGAACACTGAAGCTTTCTTT. Translating it yields CASSPRQGLNTEAFF.

This clone showed up just once. This chain connects TRBV29-1 to TRBJ1-2; 7 positions match TRBD1. CDR3 length: 12 residues. Germline V CDR1 and CDR2: SQVTM, ANQGSEA. The trim removed 4 bases at V and 6 bases at J, leaving 5 bases unmatched. CDR3 nucleotide sequence: TGCAGCGTTGGTCCCGGGACAGATGGCTACACCTTC. It translates to CSVGPGTDGYTF. Supplemented by reference TRBV29-1 and TRBJ1-2, the full variable domain reads SAVISQKPSRDICQRGTSLTIQCQVDSQVTMMFWYRQQPGQSLTLIATANQGSEATYESGFVIDKFPISRPNLTFSTLTVSNMSPEDSSIYLCSVGPGTDGYTFGSGTRLTVV.